The 30 T cell receptor beta chains given below trace back to one sample, sequenced in a study of T cells after yellow fever vaccination (dated by TCRdb to about 2019). In light of the paper, this sample's treatment or condition label describes: live attenuated yellow fever vaccine strain. Libraries were made using 5' RACE. TCRdb shows the sequencer as Illumina NovaSeq 6000. The public reads were run again by TCRdb, first through fastp at Q25 and then through MiXCR, and only productive beta chains were kept. Identical CDR3 protein sequences are pooled into one entry, listed with their most common genes and DNA. The sample includes 99,000 or so distinct CDR3 sequences, with under 6.5% observed a single time. The ten largest account for roughly two fifths of the sample. The source was CD8+ T cells sorted from PBMCs, collected 10 days after the yellow fever booster vaccination. The receptors were gathered from a man aged 18 to 29 who received the YFV17D yellow fever vaccine.

A few counts support this clonotype. This sequence joins TRBV4-1 and TRBJ2-1; 12 nucleotides align to TRBD1. The V segment lost 3 bases and the J segment 9 bases; nucleotides outside the gene matches: 9. CDR3 length: 16 amino acids. Per germline, CDR1 MGHRA and CDR2 YSYEKL. The CDR3 region has the DNA TGCGCCAGCAGCCAGGCCGGGACAGGGGGCATTGGTGAGCAGTTCTTC. Its protein product is CASSQAGTGGIGEQFF.

This clonotype showed up just a few times. This chain uses TRBV10-3 with TRBJ1-5, with unresolved D. The CDR3 runs 14 residues. The V gene's germline CDR1 is ENHRY and CDR2 SYGVKD. V dropped 4 bases and J dropped 3 bases, with 10 bases sitting between them. The CDR3 loop reads CAISGEGNNQPQHF. Here the CDR3 DNA reads TGTGCCATCAGTGGGGAAGGGAACAATCAGCCCCAGCATTTT.

For this clonotype: Germline is not matched at one junction end, which may reflect a read error. This chain uses TRBV6-5 with TRBJ1-4; 7 nucleotides align to TRBD1. Looked up from germline, CDR1 is MNHEY and CDR2 is SVGAGI. The CDR3 consists of 14 residues. The CDR3 here is CASTYVQGNEKLFF. The CDR3 coding sequence is TGTGCCAGCACTTACGTACAGGGGAATGAAAAACTGTTTTTT.

This clonotype appeared a few times. The CDR3 spells CASSIGQLTANEKLFF. The DNA of the CDR3 is TGTGCCAGCAGCATCGGACAGCTGACTGCTAATGAAAAACTGTTTTTT. The chain is built from TRBV11-2 and TRBJ1-4, with D possibly being TRBD1 (6 bases). V lost 5 bases and J 3 bases, leaving 16 bases between the germline ends. The CDR3 spans 16 residues. Looked up from germline, CDR1 is SGHAT and CDR2 is FQNNGV.

A few counts support this clonotype. The chain uses TRBV2 and TRBJ2-5; 7 nucleotides align to TRBD2. CDR3 size: 15 residues. CDR1 is SNHLY, CDR2 FYNNEI, per germline. V dropped 3 bases and J dropped 4; count of bases not matched to a gene: 8. In DNA form, the CDR3 reads TGTGCCAGCAGTGACGGATCGGGGGGTGGAGAGACCCAGTACTTC. As protein: CASSDGSGGGETQYF.

This clonotype has a handful of counts. V usage is TRBV23-1 and J usage is TRBJ2-2; 11 nucleotides agree with TRBD2. TRBV23-1 is assigned to the ORF class and has an uncertain function. V trimming: 8 bases; J trimming: 2 bases; junction bases outside the gene matches: 25. The CDR3 runs 22 residues. The CDR3 region has the DNA TGCGCCAGCCCTACAATGCCCCCGGGACAGAGGACTAGCGGGTCCAACACCGGGGAGCTGTTTTTT. This gives the protein CASPTMPPGQRTSGSNTGELFF.

This clonotype was seen a few times. This chain uses TRBV5-4 with TRBJ2-5; D gene uncertain. CDR3 size: 13 residues. Germline values: CDR1 SGHNT, CDR2 YYREEE (reference sequence). V lost 4 bases, J lost 0 bases, and 7 bases lay in between. CDR3 DNA: TGTGCCAGCAGCGATGAGTACCAAGAGACCCAGTACTTC. This codes for CASSDEYQETQYF. Based on the CDR3 plus reference TRBV5-4 and TRBJ2-5, the full variable domain is ETGVTQSPTHLIKTRGQQVTLRCSSQSGHNTVSWYQQALGQGPQFIFQYYREEENGRGNFPPRFSGLQFPNYSSELNVNALELDDSALYLCASSDEYQETQYFGPGTRLLVL.

V gene TRBV4-1 combines with J gene TRBJ1-2; 9 bases map to TRBD1. This CDR3 is built from 15 residues. Germline V lookup: CDR1 MGHRA, CDR2 YSYEKL. J gave up 8 bases and V 1 base, and 8 bases lay outside the gene matches. CDR3 residues: CASSQVSRTGDGYTF. The CDR3, as DNA: TGCGCCAGCAGCCAAGTCAGTAGGACAGGGGACGGCTACACCTTC.

The rearrangement joins TRBV7-9 to TRBJ2-3; TRBD1 matches 7 bases. This CDR3 has 15 amino acids. V dropped 5 bases and J dropped 3; count of bases not matched to a gene: 8. The germline V gene has CDR1 SEHNR and CDR2 FQNEAQ (reference sequence). The DNA of the CDR3 is TGTGCCAGCAGCGAATACAGGGGTAGAACAGATACGCAGTATTTT. Translated, it gives CASSEYRGRTDTQYF.

This clonotype was detected a few times. The chain couples TRBV12-3 or TRBV12-4 to TRBJ1-3; D ambiguous. The length of the CDR3 is 15 residues. The V end was cut by 3 bases, the J end by 5 bases, with 14 bases between. In DNA form, the CDR3 reads TGTGCCAGCAGTTTTGTGAGGGTAGGGAGAAACACCATATATTTT. Protein product: CASSFVRVGRNTIYF.

This clonotype came up a few times. This chain joins TRBV6-2 or TRBV6-3 and TRBJ2-1, with TRBD2 matching 8 bases. The CDR3 length is 15 residues. The J segment lost 5 bases and the V segment lost 6 bases, leaving 9 bases of the junction unmatched. Germline V gene lookup returns CDR1 MNHEY and CDR2 SVGEGT. The CDR3: CASSSLSGADNEQFF. Written as DNA, the CDR3 is TGTGCCAGCAGCTCCCTTAGCGGGGCCGACAATGAGCAGTTCTTC.

This clonotype showed up just a few times. The chain couples TRBV27 to TRBJ2-3; 9 nucleotides match TRBD1. V gave up 4 bases and J gave up 3 bases; unmatched junction bases: 5. CDR3 length: 15 amino acids. Germline values: CDR1 MNHEY, CDR2 SMNVEV (reference sequence). The CDR3 coding sequence is TGTGCCAGCAGTTCCGACGGGACAGGGACAGATACGCAGTATTTT. Amino acids: CASSSDGTGTDTQYF.

This clonotype showed up just a few times. V is TRBV19 and J is TRBJ2-1; no definite D call. Germline values: CDR1 LNHDA, CDR2 SQIVND (reference sequence). The CDR3 totals 14 residues. V lost 6 bases and J 8 bases, leaving 17 bases between the germline ends. In DNA, the CDR3 is TGTGCCAGTAGCGCCCTGGCCCAGAGCGATGAGCAGTTCTTC. It encodes CASSALAQSDEQFF.

V and J are TRBV27 and TRBJ2-1; maybe TRBD2 (7 bases). The CDR3 sequence is 15 residues long. Germline CDR1 reads MNHEY; CDR2 reads SMNVEV (reference sequence). V was trimmed by 4 bases and J by 8 bases, leaving 18 bases between them. In DNA, the CDR3 is TGTGCCAGCAGTTCTCCGGGACGGGGGGCCGATGAGCAGTTCTTC. Encoded protein: CASSSPGRGADEQFF.

This clonotype has more than one count but fewer than ten. The chain combines TRBV7-6 with TRBJ2-5; 11 nucleotides match TRBD1. V shed 0 bases and J 2 bases; nucleotides not matched to a gene: 5. The CDR3 loop spans 17 amino acids. Germline lookup yields CDR1 SGHVS and CDR2 FNYEAQ. The chain's CDR3 is CASSLAGTGGRQETQYF. The DNA of the CDR3 is TGTGCCAGCAGCTTAGCTGGGACAGGGGGAAGACAAGAGACCCAGTACTTC.

This clonotype was recorded many times. This chain uses TRBV29-1 with TRBJ2-4, with TRBD1 matching over 7 bases. Trimming cost V 4 bases and J 8 bases; bases outside gene matches: 11. CDR3 length: 14 residues. CDR1 and CDR2 (germline): SQVTM, ANQGSEA. The chain's CDR3 is CSVANTGVGDIQYF. The CDR3 DNA reads TGCAGCGTTGCTAATACAGGGGTAGGGGACATTCAGTACTTC.

The chain links TRBV4-1 to TRBJ2-7, with a tentative D call TRBD2 (5 bases). This CDR3 comprises 14 residues. Between the trimmed V and J ends, which lost 1 base and 5 bases, there was a span of 12 bases. Looked up from germline, CDR1 is MGHRA and CDR2 is YSYEKL. For the CDR3, the DNA is TGCGCCAGCAGCCAAGTCCGGGATAGAGACGAGCAGTACTTC. Translated: CASSQVRDRDEQYF.

This clonotype was counted a few times. The rearrangement joins TRBV19 to TRBJ2-3, with a tentative D call TRBD1 (6 bases). CDR1 and CDR2 from the germline V gene are LNHDA and SQIVND (reference sequence). V lost 6 bases to trimming and J lost 7 bases, with 17 bases between them. This CDR3 is 14 amino acids long. CDR3 nucleotides: TGTGCCAGTAGGCCGGAGGCGACAGGTTATACGCAGTATTTT. It specifies CASRPEATGYTQYF.

The V call is TRBV28, the J call TRBJ2-7; D ambiguous. Germline CDR1 and CDR2: MDHEN and SYDVKM. The CDR3 covers 10 residues. V dropped 5 bases and J dropped 5 bases, with 4 bases sitting between them. CDR3 residues: CASSRDEQYV. In nucleotides, the CDR3 is TGTGCCAGCAGTCGCGACGAGCAGTACGTC.

The chain recombines TRBV12-3 or TRBV12-4 with TRBJ2-1; possible D gene TRBD2, 6 bases. This CDR3 has 15 residues. V lost 5 bases to trimming and J lost 0 bases, with 11 bases between them. The CDR3 reads CASSPGVSSYNEQFF. CDR3 nucleotides: TGTGCCAGCAGTCCGGGGGTCAGCTCCTACAATGAGCAGTTCTTC.

This clonotype was seen only a few times. The rearrangement joins TRBV5-1 to TRBJ2-1; 7 bases are a match to TRBD1. Per germline, CDR1 SGHRS and CDR2 YFSETQ. V was clipped by 6 bases and J by 0 bases; unmatched bases: 9. The CDR3 is 16 amino acids. CDR3 loop: CASNLRTGGSYNEQFF. In DNA, the CDR3 is TGCGCCAGCAACCTAAGGACAGGCGGCTCCTACAATGAGCAGTTCTTC.

The J gene is TRBJ1-5, the V gene TRBV6-5; TRBD1 matches 9 bases. Looked up from germline, CDR1 is MNHEY and CDR2 is SVGAGI. The CDR3 spans 15 residues. J was trimmed by 6 bases and V by 8 bases; bases with no gene match: 11. In DNA, the CDR3 is TGTGCCAGCGGTCCGGGACAGGGTCCATCTCAGCCCCAGCATTTT. It yields the protein CASGPGQGPSQPQHF.

This clonotype was detected a few times. The chain uses TRBV2 and TRBJ2-3; 14 bases are shared with TRBD2. CDR1 SNHLY and CDR2 FYNNEI come from the germline V gene. V lost 6 bases, J lost 0 bases, and 8 bases stayed unmatched. This CDR3 spans 18 amino acids. The CDR3 reads CASSGTSGGRASTDTQYF. The CDR3 nucleotides read TGTGCCAGCAGCGGGACTAGCGGGGGAAGAGCTAGCACAGATACGCAGTATTTT.

This clonotype has a handful of counts. The J gene is TRBJ2-1, the V gene TRBV12-3 or TRBV12-4; 7 bases map to TRBD1. The CDR3 runs to 14 residues. The junction had 6 bases not matched to a gene; V was cut back by 6 bases and J by 4 bases. This CDR3 is CASRLQGTYNEQFF. The CDR3, as DNA: TGTGCCAGCAGGTTACAGGGGACATACAATGAGCAGTTCTTC.

A few counts support this clonotype. The chain links TRBV7-2 to TRBJ1-2, with 9 bases matching TRBD1. The CDR3 loop spans 18 amino acids. Germline values: CDR1 SGHTA, CDR2 FQGNSA. The junction had 17 bases not matched to a gene; V was cut back by 4 bases and J by 5 bases. CDR3 sequence reads: CASSYRQGVVGFSYGYTF. CDR3 in DNA: TGTGCCAGCAGCTACAGACAGGGGGTAGTGGGGTTTAGTTATGGCTACACCTTC.

At least ten counts were recorded for this clonotype. V usage is TRBV6-5 and J usage is TRBJ1-5, with D possibly matching TRBD1 (6 bases). The CDR3 runs to 15 residues. The germline V and J ends were trimmed by 0 bases and 4 bases, with 10 bases remaining between them. Germline CDR1 reads MNHEY; CDR2 reads SVGAGI. The CDR3 coding sequence is TGTGCCAGCAGTTACTCCGGGGGGGCGAATCAGCCCCAGCATTTT. Translating it yields CASSYSGGANQPQHF.

This chain uses TRBV4-1 with TRBJ2-7; no clear D gene. The CDR3 sequence is 15 residues long. V lost 4 bases and J 2 bases, leaving 15 bases between the germline ends. In germline, CDR1 is MGHRA, CDR2 YSYEKL. The CDR3 is CASSPTLSSAYEQYF. CDR3 DNA: TGCGCCAGCAGCCCAACCTTGAGCAGCGCCTACGAGCAGTACTTC.

A few counts support this clonotype. The V gene is TRBV5-1, the J gene TRBJ2-7; 10 positions match TRBD2. The CDR3 sequence is 15 residues long. Germline CDR1 and CDR2: SGHRS and YFSETQ. V was pared by 4 bases and J by 1 base, with 5 bases of the junction left unmatched. The CDR3 is CASSPSGSLSYEQYF. The CDR3 DNA reads as TGCGCCAGCAGCCCTAGCGGGAGCCTGTCCTACGAGCAGTACTTC. Looking up the rest from reference TRBV5-1 and TRBJ2-7 gives the full variable domain: KAGVTQTPRYLIKTRGQQVTLSCSPISGHRSVSWYQQTPGQGLQFLFEYFSETQRNKGNFPGRFSGRQFSNSRSEMNVSTLELGDSALYLCASSPSGSLSYEQYFGPGTRLTVT.

This clonotype was seen a few times. The chain carries TRBV7-2 and TRBJ2-3; maybe TRBD2 (5 bases). The CDR3 consists of 16 residues. V lost 5 bases to trimming and J lost 4 bases, with 19 bases between them. In germline, CDR1 is SGHTA, CDR2 FQGNSA. The CDR3 loop is CASSPRNRRVADTQYF. In nucleotides, the CDR3 is TGTGCCAGCAGCCCTCGTAACCGGCGGGTTGCAGATACGCAGTATTTT.

This chain connects TRBV4-2 to TRBJ2-1, with a possible D match to TRBD1 (5 bases). The CDR3 is 16 amino acids. Deletions cut 0 bases from V and 8 bases from J, with 17 bases between. CDR1 and CDR2 from the germline V gene are LGHNA and YNFKEQ. This chain's CDR3 is CASSQDHSRGGDEQFF. DNA of the CDR3: TGTGCCAGCAGCCAAGATCATTCAAGGGGTGGTGATGAGCAGTTCTTC.